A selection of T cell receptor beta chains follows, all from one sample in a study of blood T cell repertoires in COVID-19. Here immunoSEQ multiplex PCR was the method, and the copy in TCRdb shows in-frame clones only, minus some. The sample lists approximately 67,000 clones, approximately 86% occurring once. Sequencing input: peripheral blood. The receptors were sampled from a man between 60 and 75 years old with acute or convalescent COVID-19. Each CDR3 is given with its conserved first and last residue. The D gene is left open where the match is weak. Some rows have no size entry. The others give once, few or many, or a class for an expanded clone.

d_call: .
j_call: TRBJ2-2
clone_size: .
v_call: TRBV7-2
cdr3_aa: CASSFQGANTGELFF
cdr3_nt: TGTGCCAGCAGCTTTCAGGGCGCCAACACCGGGGAGCTGTTTTTT

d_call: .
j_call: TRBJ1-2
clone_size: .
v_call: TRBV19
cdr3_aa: CASSPSADTYGYTF
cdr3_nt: TGTGCCAGTAGCCCCTCCGCGGACACCTATGGCTACACCTTC

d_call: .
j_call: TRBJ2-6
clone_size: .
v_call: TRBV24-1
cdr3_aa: CATSMAGSGANVLTF
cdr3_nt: TGTGCCACCTCGATGGCAGGCTCTGGGGCCAACGTCCTGACTTTC

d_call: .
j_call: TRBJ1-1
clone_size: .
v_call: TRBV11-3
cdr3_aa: CASSAPAGWTTEAFF
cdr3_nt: TGTGCCAGCAGCGCCCCCGCGGGGTGGACCACTGAAGCTTTCTTT

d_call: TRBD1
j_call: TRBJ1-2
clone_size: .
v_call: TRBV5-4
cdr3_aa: CASSSDRAFKGYTF
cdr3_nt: TGTGCCAGCAGCTCGGACAGGGCGTTTAAGGGCTACACCTTC

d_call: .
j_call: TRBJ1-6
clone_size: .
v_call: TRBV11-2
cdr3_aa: CASSFSNSPLHF
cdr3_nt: TGTGCCAGCAGCTTTTCAAATTCACCCCTCCACTTT

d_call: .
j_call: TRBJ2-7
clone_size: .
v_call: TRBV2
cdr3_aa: CASSDIYEQYF
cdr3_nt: TGTGCCAGCAGTGATATTTACGAGCAGTACTTC

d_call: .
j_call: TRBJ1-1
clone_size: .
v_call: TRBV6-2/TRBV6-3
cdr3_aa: CASSYEGITGRTEAFF
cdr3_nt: TGTGCCAGCAGTTACGAAGGTATTACAGGCCGGACTGAAGCTTTCTTT

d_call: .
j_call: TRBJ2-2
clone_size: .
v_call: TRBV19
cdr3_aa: CASRQYTDTGELFF
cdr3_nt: TGTGCCAGTAGACAATACACCGATACCGGGGAGCTGTTTTTT

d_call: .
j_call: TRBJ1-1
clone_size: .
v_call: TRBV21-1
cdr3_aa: CASSTEHQGWTEAFF
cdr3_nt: TGTGCCAGCAGCACAGAACATCAGGGGTGGACTGAAGCTTTCTTT

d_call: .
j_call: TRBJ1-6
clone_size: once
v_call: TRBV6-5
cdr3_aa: CASSSPGGNSPLHF
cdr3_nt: TGTGCCAGCAGTTCCCCGGGGGGCAATTCACCCCTCCACTTT

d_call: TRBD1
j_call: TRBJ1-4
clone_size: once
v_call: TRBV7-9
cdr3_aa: CASYRGQGGREKLFF
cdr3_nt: TGTGCCAGCTACCGGGGACAGGGTGGAAGGGAAAAACTGTTTTTT

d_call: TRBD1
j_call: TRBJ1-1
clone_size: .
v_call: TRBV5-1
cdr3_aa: CASSCRDRGCRAFF
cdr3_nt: TGCGCCAGCAGCTGCCGGGACAGGGGATGTAGAGCTTTCTTT

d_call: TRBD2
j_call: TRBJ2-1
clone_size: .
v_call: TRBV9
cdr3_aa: CASIPPLTSGGHEQFF
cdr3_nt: TGTGCCAGCATCCCCCCCTTGACTAGCGGGGGCCATGAGCAGTTCTTC

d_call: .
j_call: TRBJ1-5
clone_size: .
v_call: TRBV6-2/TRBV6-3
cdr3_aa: CASSYSGLGNQPQHF
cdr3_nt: TGTGCCAGCAGTTACAGTGGACTGGGCAATCAGCCCCAGCATTTT

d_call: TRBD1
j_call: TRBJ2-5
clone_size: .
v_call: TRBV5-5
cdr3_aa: CASSRGDRAQETQYF
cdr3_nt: TGTGCCAGCAGCCGGGGTGACAGGGCCCAAGAGACCCAGTACTTC

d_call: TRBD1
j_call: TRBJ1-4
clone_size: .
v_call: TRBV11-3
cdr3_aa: CASSFRDSRNEKLFF
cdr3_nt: TGTGCCAGCAGCTTCCGGGACAGCAGAAATGAAAAACTGTTTTTT

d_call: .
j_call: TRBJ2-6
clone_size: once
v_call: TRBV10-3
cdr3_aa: CAISEAGSGANVLTF
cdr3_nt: TGTGCCATCAGTGAGGCAGGGTCTGGGGCCAACGTCCTGACTTTC

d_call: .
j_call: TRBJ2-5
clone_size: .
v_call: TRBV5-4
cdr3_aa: CASSLQETQYF
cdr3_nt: TGTGCCAGCAGCCTCCAAGAGACCCAGTACTTC

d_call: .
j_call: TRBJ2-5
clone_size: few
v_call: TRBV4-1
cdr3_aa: CASSPGQWETQYF
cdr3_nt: TGCGCCAGCAGCCCAGGACAGTGGGAGACCCAGTACTTC

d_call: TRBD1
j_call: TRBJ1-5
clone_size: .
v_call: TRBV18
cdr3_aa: CASSTGQGTGNQPQHF
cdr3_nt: TGTGCCAGCTCAACAGGACAGGGGACGGGCAATCAGCCCCAGCATTTT

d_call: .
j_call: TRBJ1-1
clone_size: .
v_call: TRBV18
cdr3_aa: CASSQDGISEAFF
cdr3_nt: TGTGCCAGCTCACAGGACGGGATATCTGAAGCTTTCTTT

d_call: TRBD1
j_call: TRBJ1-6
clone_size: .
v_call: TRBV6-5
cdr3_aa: CASNRDSNNSPLHF
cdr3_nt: TGTGCCAGCAACCGGGACAGCAATAATTCACCCCTCCACTTT

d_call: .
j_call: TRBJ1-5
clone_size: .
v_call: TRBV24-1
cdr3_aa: CATSDPGESNQPQHF
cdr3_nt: TGTGCCACCAGTGATCCAGGGGAGAGCAATCAGCCCCAGCATTTT

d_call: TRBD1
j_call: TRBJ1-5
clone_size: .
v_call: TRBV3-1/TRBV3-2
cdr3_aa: CASSQGSGTVHQPQHF
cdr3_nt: TGTGCCAGCAGCCAAGGGTCCGGGACAGTCCATCAGCCCCAGCATTTT

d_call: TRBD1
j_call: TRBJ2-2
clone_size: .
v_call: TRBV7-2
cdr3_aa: CASSSTGAGTGELFF
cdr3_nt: TGTGCCAGCAGCTCGACAGGGGCGGGCACCGGGGAGCTGTTTTTT

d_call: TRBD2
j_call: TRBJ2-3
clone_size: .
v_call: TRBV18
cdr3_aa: CASSPGGGADTQYF
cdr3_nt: TGTGCCAGCTCACCTGGCGGGGGGGCCGATACGCAGTATTTT

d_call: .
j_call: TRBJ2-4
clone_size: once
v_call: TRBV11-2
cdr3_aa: CASSKDVQSKNIQYF
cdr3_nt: TGTGCCAGCAGCAAGGATGTACAGTCCAAAAACATTCAGTACTTC

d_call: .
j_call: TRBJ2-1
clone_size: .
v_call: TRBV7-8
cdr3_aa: CASSLILYNEQFF
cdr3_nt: TGTGCCAGCAGCTTAATTCTCTACAATGAGCAGTTCTTC

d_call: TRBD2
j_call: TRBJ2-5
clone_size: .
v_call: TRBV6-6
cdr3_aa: CASMGGGKETQYF
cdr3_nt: TGTGCCAGCATGGGCGGGGGGAAAGAGACCCAGTACTTC

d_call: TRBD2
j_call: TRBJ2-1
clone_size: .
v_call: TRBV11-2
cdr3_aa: CASSALAGLNEQFF
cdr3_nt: TGTGCCAGCAGCGCGCTAGCGGGGTTAAATGAGCAGTTCTTC

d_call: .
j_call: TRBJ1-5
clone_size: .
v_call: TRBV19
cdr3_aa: CASTLGGGQPQHF
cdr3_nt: TGTGCCAGTACCCTTGGGGGCGGTCAGCCCCAGCATTTT

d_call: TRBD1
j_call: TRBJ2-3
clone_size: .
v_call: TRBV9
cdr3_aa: CASSADGQGPDTQYF
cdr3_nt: TGTGCCAGCAGCGCTGACGGACAGGGTCCAGATACGCAGTATTTT

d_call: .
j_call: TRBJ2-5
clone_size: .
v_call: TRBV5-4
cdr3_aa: CASSLGRARQVEETQYF
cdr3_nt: TGTGCCAGCAGCTTGGGACGTGCACGGCAGGTGGAAGAGACCCAGTACTTC

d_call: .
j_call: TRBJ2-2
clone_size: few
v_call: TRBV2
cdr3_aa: CASTTGRTTGELFF
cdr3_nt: TGTGCCAGCACGACAGGGAGGACCACCGGGGAGCTGTTTTTT

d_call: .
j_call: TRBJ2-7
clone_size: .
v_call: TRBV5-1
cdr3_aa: CASRGGGTSSYEQYF
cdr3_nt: TGCGCCAGCAGGGGAGGGGGGACGAGCTCCTACGAGCAGTACTTC

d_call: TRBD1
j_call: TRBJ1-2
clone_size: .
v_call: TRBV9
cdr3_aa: CASSPGTGDRGYTF
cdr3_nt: TGTGCCAGCAGCCCCGGGACAGGGGACCGTGGCTACACCTTC

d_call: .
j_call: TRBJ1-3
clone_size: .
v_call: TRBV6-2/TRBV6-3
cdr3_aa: CASSGTIAAAGGNTIYF
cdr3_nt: TGTGCCAGCAGTGGGACGATTGCAGCGGCGGGAGGAAACACCATATATTTT

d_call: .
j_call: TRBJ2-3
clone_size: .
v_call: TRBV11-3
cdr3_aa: CASSLGGYTQYF
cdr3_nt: TGTGCCAGCAGCTTAGGAGGTTATACGCAGTATTTT

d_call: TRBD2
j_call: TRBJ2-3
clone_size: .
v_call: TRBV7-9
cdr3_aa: CASSPTSGGGTQYF
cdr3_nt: TGTGCCAGCAGCCCGACTAGCGGGGGGGGTACGCAGTATTTT

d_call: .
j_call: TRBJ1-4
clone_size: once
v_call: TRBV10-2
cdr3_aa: CASSEYRDEELFF
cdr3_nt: TGCGCCAGCAGTGAGTACCGAGATGAGGAACTGTTTTTT

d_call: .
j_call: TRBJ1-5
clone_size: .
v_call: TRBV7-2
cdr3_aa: CASSLIPSNQPQHF
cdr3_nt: TGTGCCAGCAGCTTAATTCCAAGCAATCAGCCCCAGCATTTT

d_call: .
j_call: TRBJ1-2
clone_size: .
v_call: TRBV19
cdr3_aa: CASTPDRVVGYTF
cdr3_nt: TGTGCCAGTACACCAGACAGAGTAGTTGGCTACACCTTC

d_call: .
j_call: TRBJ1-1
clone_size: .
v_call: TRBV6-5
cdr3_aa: CASSPAGEFTEAFF
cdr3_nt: TGTGCCAGCAGTCCGGCAGGGGAATTCACTGAAGCTTTCTTT

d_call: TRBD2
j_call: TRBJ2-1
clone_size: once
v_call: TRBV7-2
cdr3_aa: CASSLEGGGTYNEQFF
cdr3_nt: TGTGCCAGCAGCTTAGAGGGCGGGGGGACTTACAATGAGCAGTTCTTC

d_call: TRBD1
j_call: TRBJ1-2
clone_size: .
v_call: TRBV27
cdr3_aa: CASSQRGQGGYGYTF
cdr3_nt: TGTGCCAGCAGTCAAAGGGGACAGGGGGGCTATGGCTACACCTTC

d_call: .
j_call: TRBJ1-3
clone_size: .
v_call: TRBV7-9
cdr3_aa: CASGRQSGSGNTIYF
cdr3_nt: TGTGCCAGCGGCAGACAGTCAGGGTCGGGAAACACCATATATTTT

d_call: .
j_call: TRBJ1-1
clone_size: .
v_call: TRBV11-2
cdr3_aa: CASEAYTEAFF
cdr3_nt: TGTGCCAGCGAGGCGTACACTGAAGCTTTCTTT

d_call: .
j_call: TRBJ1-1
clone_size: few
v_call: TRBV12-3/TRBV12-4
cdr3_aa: CASSLGGASSAFF
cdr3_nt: TGTGCCAGCAGCCTGGGAGGGGCGAGTTCGGCTTTCTTT

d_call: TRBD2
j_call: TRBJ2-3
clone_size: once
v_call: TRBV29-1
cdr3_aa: CSVQPLTSGDSTDTQYF
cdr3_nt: TGCAGCGTCCAACCCCTGACTAGCGGGGACTCCACAGATACGCAGTATTTT

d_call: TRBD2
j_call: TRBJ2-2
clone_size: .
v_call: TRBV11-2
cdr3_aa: CASSRRGSGGLITGELFF
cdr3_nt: TGTGCCAGCAGCCGGAGGGGTAGCGGGGGGTTGATCACCGGGGAGCTGTTTTTT

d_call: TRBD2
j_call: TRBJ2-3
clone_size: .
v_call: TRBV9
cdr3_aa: CASSAGTSGGADTQYF
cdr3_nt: TGTGCCAGCAGCGCAGGGACTAGCGGGGGCGCAGATACGCAGTATTTT

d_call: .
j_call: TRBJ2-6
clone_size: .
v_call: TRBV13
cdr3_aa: CASSSVNQARSGANVLTF
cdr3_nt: TGTGCCAGCAGCTCGGTCAACCAGGCCCGCTCTGGGGCCAACGTCCTGACTTTC

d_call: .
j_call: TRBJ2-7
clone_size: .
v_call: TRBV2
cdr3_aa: CASTATTYEQYF
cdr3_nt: TGTGCCAGCACTGCGACTACTTACGAGCAGTACTTC

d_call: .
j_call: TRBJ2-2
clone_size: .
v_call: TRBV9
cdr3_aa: CASSVERIGNTGELFF
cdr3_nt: TGTGCCAGCAGCGTTGAGAGGATTGGGAACACCGGGGAGCTGTTTTTT

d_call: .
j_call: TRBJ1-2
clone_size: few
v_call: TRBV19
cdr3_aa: CASSTEPGQNYGYTF
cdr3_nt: TGTGCCAGTAGTACCGAACCTGGACAGAACTATGGCTACACCTTC

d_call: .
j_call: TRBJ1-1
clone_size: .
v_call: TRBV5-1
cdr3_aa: CASSFSRGYEAFF
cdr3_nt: TGCGCCAGCAGCTTCAGCAGGGGATATGAAGCTTTCTTT

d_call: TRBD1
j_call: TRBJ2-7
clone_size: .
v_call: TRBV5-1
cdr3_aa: CASSQVPGQGKIYEQYF
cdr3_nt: TGCGCCAGCAGCCAGGTCCCGGGACAGGGGAAAATCTACGAGCAGTACTTC